The 19 T cell receptor beta chains listed next were all sequenced from one sample in a study of blood T cell repertoires in COVID-19. Produced via immunoSEQ multiplex PCR; TCRdb's table is partial and in-frame only. Found here are about 150,000 clones, 75% to 85% of them singletons; the top ten hold about 12%. The sequenced sample consisted of peripheral blood. These receptors all come from a woman aged 60-70 years with COVID-19, enrolled during active disease.

The V call is TRBV2, the J call TRBJ1-4, with D possibly being TRBD1 (6 bases). Trimming took 7 bases from V and 7 from J, leaving 22 bases between them. Germline-derived CDR1 and CDR2 are SNHLY and FYNNEI. This CDR3 comprises 16 residues. Written as DNA, the CDR3 is TGTGCCAGCAAGGGTGGAAGGGGGAATAGTATTGAAAAACTGTTTTTT. Translating it yields CASKGGRGNSIEKLFF. Looking up the rest from reference TRBV2 and TRBJ1-4 gives the full variable domain: EPEVTQTPSHQVTQMGQEVILRCVPISNHLYFYWYRQILGQKVEFLVSFYNNEISEKSEIFDDQFSVERPDGSNFTLKIRSTKLEDSAMYFCASKGGRGNSIEKLFFGSGTQLSVL.

The V and J genes are TRBV9 and TRBJ1-3; D might be TRBD1 (6 bases). There are 15 residues in the CDR3. CDR1 and CDR2 (germline): SGDLS, YYNGEE. V lost 3 bases and J lost 2, with 12 bases in between. The CDR3 spells CASSETSGAGNTIYF. CDR3 bases: TGTGCCAGCAGCGAGACCTCAGGGGCTGGAAACACCATATATTTT.

This clone came up once. The V and J genes are TRBV6-5 and TRBJ2-1, with no clear D. The ends were cut back, 6 bases at V and 7 bases at J, with 7 bases in the middle. CDR3 size: 11 residues. The germline CDR1 and CDR2 sequences are MNHEY and SVGAGI. The CDR3 bases are TGTGCCAGCAGCTTAATGAATGAGCAGTTCTTC. It specifies CASSLMNEQFF.

The CDR3 DNA is TGTGCCTGGAGTGTAGCGGGAGGGTACGTGGGCTACACCTTC. Residues: CAWSVAGGYVGYTF. The V and J genes are TRBV30 and TRBJ1-2; no clear D gene. The CDR3 is 14 residues long. V lost 0 bases, J lost 8 bases, and 16 bases lay in between. Per germline, CDR1 GTSNPN and CDR2 SVGIG (reference sequence).

The V and J genes are TRBV5-1 and TRBJ2-3; 7 nucleotides line up with TRBD1. The CDR3 has 15 amino acids. Germline CDR1 SGHRS, CDR2 YFSETQ. J was trimmed by 2 bases and V by 4 bases; bases with no gene match: 7. In DNA, the CDR3 is TGCGCCAGCAGCGTAACAGGGGACGTCACAGATACGCAGTATTTT. The encoded protein is CASSVTGDVTDTQYF.

The V gene is TRBV27, the J gene TRBJ2-1; D is possibly TRBD1 (6 bases). The CDR3 runs 16 residues. Trimming cost V 5 bases and J 6 bases, with 20 bases left between them. Germline assignment: CDR1 MNHEY and CDR2 SMNVEV (reference sequence). The CDR3 DNA sequence: TGTGCCAGCAGTCCAACCTCAACAGGGATCTCCAATGAGCAGTTCTTC. Translated: CASSPTSTGISNEQFF.

The chain uses TRBV2 and TRBJ2-3; 7 nucleotides match TRBD1. This CDR3 has 13 residues. CDR1 is SNHLY, CDR2 FYNNEI, per germline. Trimming at V came to 7 bases and at J to 0 bases, leaving 1 base not matched to a gene. CDR3 bases: TGTGCCAGCATGGGACAGAGCACAGATACGCAGTATTTT. Amino acids: CASMGQSTDTQYF.

This clone occurred a few times. The chain joins TRBV5-5 to TRBJ2-2; 9 bases line up with TRBD2. Looked up from germline, CDR1 is SGHKS and CDR2 is YYEKEE (reference sequence). This CDR3 is built from 15 residues. The V segment lost 0 bases and the J segment 7 bases; nucleotides outside the gene matches: 4. CDR3 DNA: TGTGCCAGCAGCTTGGAGGGACTAGCTATCGGGGAGCTGTTTTTT. Encoded protein: CASSLEGLAIGELFF. The full variable domain, in which reference TRBV5-5 and TRBJ2-2 provide the parts outside the CDR3, is DAGVTQSPTHLIKTRGQQVTLRCSPISGHKSVSWYQQVLGQGPQFIFQYYEKEERGRGNFPDRFSARQFPNYSSELNVNALLLGDSALYLCASSLEGLAIGELFFGEGSRLTVL.

The chain links TRBV6-6 to TRBJ1-5, with D possibly matching TRBD1 (5 bases). Looked up from germline, CDR1 is MNHNY and CDR2 is SVGAGI (reference sequence). V lost 5 bases to trimming and J lost 4 bases, with 12 bases between them. This CDR3 region has 14 residues. DNA of the CDR3: TGTGCCAGCAGTCCGACCAAGGGGAATCAGCCCCAGCATTTT. Its translation is CASSPTKGNQPQHF.

The V gene is TRBV18, the J gene TRBJ2-3, with D uncertain. The V end lost 3 bases, the J end lost 4 bases, and 5 bases lay between the germline ends. Per germline, CDR1 KGHSH and CDR2 LQKENI. CDR3 length: 12 residues. This chain's CDR3 is CASSPEADTQYF. For the CDR3, the DNA is TGTGCCAGCTCACCCGAGGCAGATACGCAGTATTTT.

Comments on this clone: The junction shows a germline mismatch at one end, possibly a read error. V gene TRBV10-3 combines with J gene TRBJ1-4; D is undetermined. The CDR3 is 14 residues long. Germline loops: CDR1 ENHRY, CDR2 SYGVKD. Here the CDR3 reads CAISGAEKDEKPVF. The CDR3 nucleotides read TGTGCCATCAGTGGGGCTGAGAAGGATGAAAAACCTGTTTTT.

The rearrangement joins TRBV4-1 to TRBJ1-1; the D gene is possibly TRBD1 (5 bases). This CDR3 comprises 15 residues. CDR1 and CDR2 (germline): MGHRA, YSYEKL. Trimming left V 0 bases short and J 7 bases short, with 15 bases between. The CDR3 here is CASSQDRGGRDEAFF. The CDR3 coding sequence is TGCGCCAGCAGCCAAGATCGGGGGGGTAGGGATGAAGCTTTCTTT.

As DNA, the CDR3 is TGCGCCAGCAGGGTAGCGGGAACGCCGAGAAATGAGCAGTTCTTC. Translated: CASRVAGTPRNEQFF. The V gene is TRBV10-2, the J gene TRBJ2-1; 8 nucleotides line up with TRBD2. CDR3 length equals 15 residues. Germline lookup yields CDR1 WSHSY and CDR2 SAAADI. V shed 6 bases, J shed 7 bases, and the junction held 11 bases outside the gene matches.

The genes are TRBV27 and TRBJ1-1; D gene unclear. Germline V gives CDR1 MNHEY, CDR2 SMNVEV (reference sequence). This CDR3 spans 13 amino acids. The V gene lost 10 bases and the J gene lost 1 base, with 13 bases spanning the gap. In DNA, the CDR3 is TGTGCCACGGGATACGGACCGAACACTGAAGCTTTCTTT. Its translation is CATGYGPNTEAFF.

J is TRBJ1-5 and V is TRBV6-1, with a weak D call TRBD1 (5 bases). The ends were cut back, 3 bases at V and 9 bases at J, with 12 bases in the middle. CDR1 and CDR2 (germline): MNHNS, SASEGT. The CDR3 contains 13 residues. The CDR3 DNA follows: TGTGCCAGCAGTGAGGGAGGGGCCAGGCCCCAGCATTTT. This encodes CASSEGGARPQHF.

The chain carries TRBV3-1 (or the pseudogene TRBV3-2) and TRBJ2-1; TRBD2 agrees at 7 bases. J lost 9 bases, V lost 7 bases, and 12 bases had no gene match. This CDR3 is built from 14 residues. Germline CDR1 is LGHDT and CDR2 is YNNKEL (reference sequence). For the CDR3, the DNA is TGTGCCAGCAAGGCTAGCGGAACCTACCGTGAGCAGTTCTTC. Translation: CASKASGTYREQFF.

The chain employs TRBV18 and TRBJ2-4; 12 positions agree with TRBD2. The length of the CDR3 is 16 residues. Germline CDR1 and CDR2: KGHSH and LQKENI. With V trimmed by 4 bases and J by 1 base, 2 bases remained unmatched. CDR3 amino acids: CASSLTSGGAKNIQYF. The CDR3 DNA reads TGTGCCAGCTCACTCACTAGCGGGGGGGCCAAAAACATTCAGTACTTC.

This clone is a singleton in its sample. This chain uses TRBV2 with TRBJ2-7; TRBD2 is a possible D gene (6 bases). The CDR3 has 13 amino acids. In germline, CDR1 is SNHLY, CDR2 FYNNEI. With 9 bases removed from V and 2 bases from J, the gap between germline ends came to 14 bases. CDR3 nucleotide sequence: TGTGCCAGAGGGACTCCCCGACCCTACGAGCAGTACTTC. Translation: CARGTPRPYEQYF. Full variable domain (missing parts from reference TRBV2 and TRBJ2-7): EPEVTQTPSHQVTQMGQEVILRCVPISNHLYFYWYRQILGQKVEFLVSFYNNEISEKSEIFDDQFSVERPDGSNFTLKIRSTKLEDSAMYFCARGTPRPYEQYFGPGTRLTVT.

J is TRBJ1-1 and V is TRBV14; D ambiguous. V lost 0 bases, J lost 12 bases, and 20 bases lay in between. CDR3 length equals 15 residues. Germline lookup yields CDR1 SGHDN and CDR2 FVKESK. The CDR3 region is CASSQDVWSGPRTFF. CDR3 sequence (DNA): TGTGCCAGCAGCCAAGATGTTTGGTCTGGCCCGAGGACTTTCTTT.